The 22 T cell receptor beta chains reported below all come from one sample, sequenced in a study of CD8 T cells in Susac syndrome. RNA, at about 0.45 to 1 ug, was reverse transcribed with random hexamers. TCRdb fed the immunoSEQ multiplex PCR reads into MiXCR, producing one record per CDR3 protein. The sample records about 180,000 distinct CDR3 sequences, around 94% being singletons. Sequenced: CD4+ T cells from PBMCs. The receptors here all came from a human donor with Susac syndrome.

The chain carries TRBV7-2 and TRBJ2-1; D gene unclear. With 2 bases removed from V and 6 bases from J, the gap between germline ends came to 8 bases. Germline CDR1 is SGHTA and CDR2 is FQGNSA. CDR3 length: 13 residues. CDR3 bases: TGTGCCAGCAGCTTATTGAGGTTCAATGAGCAGTTCTTC. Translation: CASSLLRFNEQFF.

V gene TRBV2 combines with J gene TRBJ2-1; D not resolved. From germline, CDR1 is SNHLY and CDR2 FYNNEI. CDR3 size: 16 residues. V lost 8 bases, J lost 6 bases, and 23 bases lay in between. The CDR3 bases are TGTGCCAGCTGGATCTCTGACCCCCTGGAGACCAATGAGCAGTTCTTC. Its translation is CASWISDPLETNEQFF.

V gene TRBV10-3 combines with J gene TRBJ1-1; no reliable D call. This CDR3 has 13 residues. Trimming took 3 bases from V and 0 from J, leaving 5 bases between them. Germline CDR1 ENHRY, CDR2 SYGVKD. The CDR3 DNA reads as TGTGCCATCAGTGACGGCCTGAACACTGAAGCTTTCTTT. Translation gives CAISDGLNTEAFF.

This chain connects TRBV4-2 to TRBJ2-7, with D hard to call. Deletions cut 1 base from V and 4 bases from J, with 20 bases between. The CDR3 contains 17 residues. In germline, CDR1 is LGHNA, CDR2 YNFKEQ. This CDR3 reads CASSQGGHSRLSYEQYF. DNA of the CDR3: TGTGCCAGCAGCCAAGGAGGTCACAGTCGCCTTTCGTACGAGCAGTACTTC.

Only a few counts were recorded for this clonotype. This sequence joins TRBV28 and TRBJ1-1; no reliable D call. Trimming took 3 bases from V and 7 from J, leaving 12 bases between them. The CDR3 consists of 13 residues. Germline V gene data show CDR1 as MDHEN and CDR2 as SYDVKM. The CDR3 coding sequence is TGTGCCAGCAGTTTGGGCAGGCCAAATGAAGCTTTCTTT. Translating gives CASSLGRPNEAFF.

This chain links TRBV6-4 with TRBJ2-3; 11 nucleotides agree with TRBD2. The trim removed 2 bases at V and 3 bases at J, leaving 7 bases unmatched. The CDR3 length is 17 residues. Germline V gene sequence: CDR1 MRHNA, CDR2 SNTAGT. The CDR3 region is CASSDPSSSGRTDTQYF. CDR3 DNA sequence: TGTGCCAGCAGTGACCCCTCGTCTAGCGGGAGGACAGATACGCAGTATTTT.

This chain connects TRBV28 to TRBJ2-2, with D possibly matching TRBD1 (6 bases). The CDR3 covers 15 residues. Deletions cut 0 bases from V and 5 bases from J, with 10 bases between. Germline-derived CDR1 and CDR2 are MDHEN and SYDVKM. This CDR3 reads CASSLWQGRTGELFF. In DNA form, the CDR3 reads TGTGCCAGCAGTTTATGGCAGGGGCGTACCGGGGAGCTGTTTTTT. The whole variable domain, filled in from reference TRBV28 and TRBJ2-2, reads DVKVTQSSRYLVKRTGEKVFLECVQDMDHENMFWYRQDPGLGLRLIYFSYDVKMKEKGDIPEGYSVSREKKERFSLILESASTNQTSMYLCASSLWQGRTGELFFGEGSRLTVL.

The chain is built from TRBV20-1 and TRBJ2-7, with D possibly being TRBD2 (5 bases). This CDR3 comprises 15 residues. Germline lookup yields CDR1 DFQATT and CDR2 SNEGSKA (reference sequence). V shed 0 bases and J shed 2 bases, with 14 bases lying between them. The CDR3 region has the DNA TGCAGTGCTAGAGATTTGGGAGCCGGAGCCTACGAGCAGTACTTC. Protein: CSARDLGAGAYEQYF.

In DNA, the CDR3 is TGTGCCAGCAGCTGGGGTTCGGCCAACGTCCTGACTTTC. Translation: CASSWGSANVLTF. This chain connects TRBV7-8 to TRBJ2-6, with D hard to call. The V gene's germline CDR1 is SGHVS and CDR2 FQNEAQ. The CDR3 spans 13 residues. Trimming shortened V by 4 bases and J by 6 bases, and 7 bases separated the two germline ends.

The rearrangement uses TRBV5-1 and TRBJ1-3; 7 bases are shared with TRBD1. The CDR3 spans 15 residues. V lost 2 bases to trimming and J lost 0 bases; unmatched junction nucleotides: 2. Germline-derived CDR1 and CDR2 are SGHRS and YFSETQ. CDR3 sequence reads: CASSLDRDSGNTIYF. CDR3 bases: TGCGCCAGCAGCTTAGACAGGGACTCTGGAAACACCATATATTTT.

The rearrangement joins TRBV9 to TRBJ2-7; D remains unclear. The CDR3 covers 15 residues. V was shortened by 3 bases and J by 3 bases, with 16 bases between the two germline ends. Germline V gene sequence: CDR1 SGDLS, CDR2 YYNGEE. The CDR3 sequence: CASSASTTEVYEQYF. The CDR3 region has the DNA TGTGCCAGCAGCGCTTCCACGACGGAAGTCTACGAGCAGTACTTC.

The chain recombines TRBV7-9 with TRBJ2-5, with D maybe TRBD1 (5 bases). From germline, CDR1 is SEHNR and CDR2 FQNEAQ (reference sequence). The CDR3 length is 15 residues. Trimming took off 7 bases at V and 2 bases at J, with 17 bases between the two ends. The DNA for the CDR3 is TGTGCCAGCACCCAAAAGTGGCAGGGTCAAGAGACCCAGTACTTC. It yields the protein CASTQKWQGQETQYF.

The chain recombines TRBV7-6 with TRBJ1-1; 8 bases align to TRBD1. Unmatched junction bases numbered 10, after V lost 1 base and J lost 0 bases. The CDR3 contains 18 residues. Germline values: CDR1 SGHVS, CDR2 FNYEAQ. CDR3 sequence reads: CASSLVPTGGSVNTEAFF. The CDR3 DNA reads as TGTGCCAGCAGCTTAGTCCCAACAGGGGGATCGGTGAACACTGAAGCTTTCTTT.

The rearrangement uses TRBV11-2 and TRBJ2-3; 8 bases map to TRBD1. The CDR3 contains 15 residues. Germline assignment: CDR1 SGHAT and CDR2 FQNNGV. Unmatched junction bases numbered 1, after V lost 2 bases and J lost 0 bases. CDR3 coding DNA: TGTGCCAGCAGCTTAACAGGGGGAAGCACAGATACGCAGTATTTT. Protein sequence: CASSLTGGSTDTQYF.

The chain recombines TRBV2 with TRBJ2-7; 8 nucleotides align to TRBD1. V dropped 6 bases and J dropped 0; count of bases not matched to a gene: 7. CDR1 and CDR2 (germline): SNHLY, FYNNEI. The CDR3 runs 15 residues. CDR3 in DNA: TGTGCCAGCAGCTCCGGGACAGGAGGCTCCTACGAGCAGTACTTC. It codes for CASSSGTGGSYEQYF.

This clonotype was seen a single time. The CDR3 reads CASTSGRPSYGYTF. DNA for the CDR3: TGTGCCAGCACATCGGGCCGGCCGAGCTATGGCTACACCTTC. The chain is built from TRBV28 and TRBJ1-2; D not certain. Germline V CDR1 and CDR2: MDHEN, SYDVKM. The CDR3 has 14 amino acids. The germline V and J ends were trimmed by 7 bases and 4 bases, with 16 bases remaining between them.

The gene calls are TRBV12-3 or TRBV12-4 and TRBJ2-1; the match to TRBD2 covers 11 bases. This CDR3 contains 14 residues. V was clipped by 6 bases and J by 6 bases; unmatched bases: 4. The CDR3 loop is CASRTGTSGNEQFF. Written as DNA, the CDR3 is TGTGCCAGCAGGACCGGGACTAGCGGCAATGAGCAGTTCTTC.

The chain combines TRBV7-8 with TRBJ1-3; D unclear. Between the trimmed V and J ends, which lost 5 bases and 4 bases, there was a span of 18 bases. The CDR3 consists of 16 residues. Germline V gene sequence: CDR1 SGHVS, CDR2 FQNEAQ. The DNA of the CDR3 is TGTGCCAGCAGCCCCGACCGGGATCCAAGGGGAAACACCATATATTTT. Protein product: CASSPDRDPRGNTIYF.

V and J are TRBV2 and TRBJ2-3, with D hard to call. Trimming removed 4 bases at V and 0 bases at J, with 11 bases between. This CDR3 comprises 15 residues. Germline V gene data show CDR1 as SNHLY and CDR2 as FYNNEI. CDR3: CASSVRGSSTDTQYF. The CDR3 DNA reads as TGTGCCAGCAGTGTACGAGGTTCTAGCACAGATACGCAGTATTTT.

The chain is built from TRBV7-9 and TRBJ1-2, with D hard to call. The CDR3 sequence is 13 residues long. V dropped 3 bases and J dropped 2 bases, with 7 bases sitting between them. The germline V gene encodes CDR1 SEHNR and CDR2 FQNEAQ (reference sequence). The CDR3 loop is CASSFLGNYGYTF. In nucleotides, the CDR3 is TGTGCCAGCAGCTTTCTGGGGAACTATGGCTACACCTTC.

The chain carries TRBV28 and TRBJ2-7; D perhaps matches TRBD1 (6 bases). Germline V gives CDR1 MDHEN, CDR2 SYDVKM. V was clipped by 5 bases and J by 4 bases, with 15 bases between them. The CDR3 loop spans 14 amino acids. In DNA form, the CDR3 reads TGTGCCAGCAGTCGACAACGGACAGTATACGAGCAGTACTTC. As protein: CASSRQRTVYEQYF. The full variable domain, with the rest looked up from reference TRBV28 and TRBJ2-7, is DVKVTQSSRYLVKRTGEKVFLECVQDMDHENMFWYRQDPGLGLRLIYFSYDVKMKEKGDIPEGYSVSREKKERFSLILESASTNQTSMYLCASSRQRTVYEQYFGPGTRLTVT.

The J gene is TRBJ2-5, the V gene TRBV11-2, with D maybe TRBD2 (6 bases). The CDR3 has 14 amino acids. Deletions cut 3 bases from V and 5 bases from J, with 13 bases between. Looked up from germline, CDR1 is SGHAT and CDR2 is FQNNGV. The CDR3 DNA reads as TGTGCCAGCAGCTTCTTGAAGGGGAGGGAGACCCAGTACTTC. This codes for CASSFLKGRETQYF.